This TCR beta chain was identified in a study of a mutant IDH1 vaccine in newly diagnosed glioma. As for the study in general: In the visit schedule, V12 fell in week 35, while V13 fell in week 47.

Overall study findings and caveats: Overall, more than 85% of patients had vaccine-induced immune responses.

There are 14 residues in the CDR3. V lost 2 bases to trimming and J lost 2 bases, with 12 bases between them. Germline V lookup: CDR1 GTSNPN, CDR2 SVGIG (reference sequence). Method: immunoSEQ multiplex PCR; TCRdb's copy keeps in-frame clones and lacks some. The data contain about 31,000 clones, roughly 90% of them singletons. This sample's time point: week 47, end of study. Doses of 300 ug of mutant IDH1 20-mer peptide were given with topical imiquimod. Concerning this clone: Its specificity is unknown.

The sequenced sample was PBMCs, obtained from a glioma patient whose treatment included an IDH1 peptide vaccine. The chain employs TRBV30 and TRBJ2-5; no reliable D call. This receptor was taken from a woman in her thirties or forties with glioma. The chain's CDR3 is CAWSRSALQETQYF. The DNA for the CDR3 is TGTGCCTGGAGTAGGTCAGCCCTTCAAGAGACCCAGTACTTC.